This T cell receptor beta chain was obtained from a study of blood T cell repertoires in COVID-19. Study summary: The analysed material was cDNA or gDNA that came from T cells, B-cell-depleted T cells, or PBMCs.

This clone was seen once. Produced via immunoSEQ multiplex PCR; TCRdb's table is partial and in-frame only. The sample shows hundreds of thousands of clones, 80% to 90% of them seen only once. Germline loops: CDR1 LNHDA, CDR2 SQIVND (reference sequence). CDR3 size: 13 residues. J gave up 4 bases and V 6 bases, and 3 bases lay outside the gene matches. The source of this sequence is a man aged 25 to 40 with acute COVID-19. Sequenced sample: PBMCs or T cells enriched from blood (not recorded which). The gene calls are TRBV19 and TRBJ2-1; 7 nucleotides align to TRBD2. CDR3 sequence: CASRSSGYNEQFF. The CDR3 coding sequence is TGTGCCAGTAGGTCTAGCGGATACAATGAGCAGTTCTTC.